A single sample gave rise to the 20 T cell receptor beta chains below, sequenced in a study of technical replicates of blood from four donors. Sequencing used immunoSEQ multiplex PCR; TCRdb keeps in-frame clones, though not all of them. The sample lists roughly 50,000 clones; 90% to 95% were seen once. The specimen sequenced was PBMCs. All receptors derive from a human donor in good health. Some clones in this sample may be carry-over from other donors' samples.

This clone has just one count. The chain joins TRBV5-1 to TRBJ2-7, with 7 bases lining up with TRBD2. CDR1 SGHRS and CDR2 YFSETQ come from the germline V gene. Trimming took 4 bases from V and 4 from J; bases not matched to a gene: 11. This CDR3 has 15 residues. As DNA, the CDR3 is TGCGCCAGCAGCCCAACGGGGGGTATGGGTTACGAGCAGTACTTC. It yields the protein CASSPTGGMGYEQYF.

In DNA form, the CDR3 reads TGTGCCAGCAGTGAGAGGGCGAGCACTGAAGCTTTCTTT. Translation: CASSERASTEAFF. The J gene is TRBJ1-1, the V gene TRBV27; D gene uncertain. This CDR3 spans 13 amino acids. Trimming took 5 bases from V and 4 from J, leaving 11 bases between them. The germline gives CDR1 MNHEY, CDR2 SMNVEV (reference sequence).

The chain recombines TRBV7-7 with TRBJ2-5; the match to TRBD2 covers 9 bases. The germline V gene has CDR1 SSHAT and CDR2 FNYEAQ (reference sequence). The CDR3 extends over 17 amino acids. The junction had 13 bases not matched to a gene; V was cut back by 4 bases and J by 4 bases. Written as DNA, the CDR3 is TGTGCCAGCAGCTCCCGGTTGTCTAGCGGGATCCTAGAGACCCAGTACTTC. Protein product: CASSSRLSSGILETQYF.

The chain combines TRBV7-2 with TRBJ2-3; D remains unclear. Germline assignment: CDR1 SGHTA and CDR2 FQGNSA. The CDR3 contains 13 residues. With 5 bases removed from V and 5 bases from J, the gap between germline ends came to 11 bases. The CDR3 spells CASSINLRDTQYF. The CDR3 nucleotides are TGTGCCAGCAGCATAAACTTAAGAGATACGCAGTATTTT.

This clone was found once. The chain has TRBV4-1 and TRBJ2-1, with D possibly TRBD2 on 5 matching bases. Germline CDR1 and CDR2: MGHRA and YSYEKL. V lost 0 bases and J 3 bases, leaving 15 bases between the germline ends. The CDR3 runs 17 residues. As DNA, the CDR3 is TGCGCCAGCAGCCAAGATGCCCTAGCCCCGATCTACAATGAGCAGTTCTTC. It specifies CASSQDALAPIYNEQFF.

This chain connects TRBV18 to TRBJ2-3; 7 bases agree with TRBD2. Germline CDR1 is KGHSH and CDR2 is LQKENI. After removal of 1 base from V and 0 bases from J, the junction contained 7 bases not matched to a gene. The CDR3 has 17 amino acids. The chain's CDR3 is CASSPLTLAQSTDTQYF. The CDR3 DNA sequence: TGTGCCAGCTCACCACTTACACTAGCGCAAAGCACAGATACGCAGTATTTT.

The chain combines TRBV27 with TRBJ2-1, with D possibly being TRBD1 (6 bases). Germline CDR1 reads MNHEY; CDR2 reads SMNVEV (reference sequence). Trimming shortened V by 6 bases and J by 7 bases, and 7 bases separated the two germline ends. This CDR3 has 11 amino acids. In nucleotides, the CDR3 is TGTGCCAGCAGAGGGGGAAATGAGCAGTTCTTC. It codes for CASRGGNEQFF.

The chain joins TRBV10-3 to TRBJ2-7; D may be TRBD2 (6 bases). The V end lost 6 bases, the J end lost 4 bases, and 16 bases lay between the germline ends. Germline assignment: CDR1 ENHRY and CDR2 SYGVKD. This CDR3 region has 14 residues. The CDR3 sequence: CAIRPGLGPYEQYF. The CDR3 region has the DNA TGTGCCATCAGGCCGGGACTGGGTCCATACGAGCAGTACTTC.

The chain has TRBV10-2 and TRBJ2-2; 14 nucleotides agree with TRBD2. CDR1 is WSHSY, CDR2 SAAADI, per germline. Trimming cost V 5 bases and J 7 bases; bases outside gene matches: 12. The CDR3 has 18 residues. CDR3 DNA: TGCGCCAGCAGTATCGGACTAGCGGGAGGTTCCGGAGGCGGGGAGCTGTTTTTT. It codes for CASSIGLAGGSGGGELFF.

CDR3 sequence (DNA): TGTGCCTGGATCAAAACAGGGGGCGCAAACACTGAAGCTTTCTTT. Translated: CAWIKTGGANTEAFF. The chain carries TRBV30 and TRBJ1-1, with TRBD1 identical over 9 bases. Per the germline V gene, CDR1 is GTSNPN and CDR2 is SVGIG (reference sequence). This CDR3 contains 15 residues. V lost 4 bases and J lost 2; bases outside the gene matches: 8.

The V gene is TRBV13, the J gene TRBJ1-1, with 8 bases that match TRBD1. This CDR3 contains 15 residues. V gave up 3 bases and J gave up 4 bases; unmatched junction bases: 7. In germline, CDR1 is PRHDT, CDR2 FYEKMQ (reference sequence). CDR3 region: CASSFAGGWGTEAFF. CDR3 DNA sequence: TGTGCCAGCAGCTTTGCAGGGGGCTGGGGCACTGAAGCTTTCTTT.

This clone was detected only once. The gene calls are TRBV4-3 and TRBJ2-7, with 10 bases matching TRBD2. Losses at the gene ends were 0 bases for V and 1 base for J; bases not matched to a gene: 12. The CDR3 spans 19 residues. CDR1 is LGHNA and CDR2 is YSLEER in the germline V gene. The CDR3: CASSQDAIGLAGDSYEQYF. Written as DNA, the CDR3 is TGCGCCAGCAGCCAAGATGCCATCGGGCTAGCGGGGGATTCCTACGAGCAGTACTTC.

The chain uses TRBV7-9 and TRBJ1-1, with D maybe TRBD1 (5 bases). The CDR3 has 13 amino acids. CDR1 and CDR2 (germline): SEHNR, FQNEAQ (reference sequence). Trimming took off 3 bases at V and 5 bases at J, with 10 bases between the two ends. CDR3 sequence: CASSLEGRTEAFF. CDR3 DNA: TGTGCCAGCAGCTTGGAGGGGAGGACTGAAGCTTTCTTT. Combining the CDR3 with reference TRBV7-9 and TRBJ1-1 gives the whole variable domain DTGVSQNPRHKITKRGQNVTFRCDPISEHNRLYWYRQTLGQGPEFLTYFQNEAQLEKSRLLSDRFSAERPKGSFSTLEIQRTEQGDSAMYLCASSLEGRTEAFFGQGTRLTVV.

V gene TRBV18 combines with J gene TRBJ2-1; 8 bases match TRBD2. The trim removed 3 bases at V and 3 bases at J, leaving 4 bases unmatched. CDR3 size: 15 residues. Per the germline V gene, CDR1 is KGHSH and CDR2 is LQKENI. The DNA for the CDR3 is TGTGCCAGCTCACCTCTCCTAGCGGGCTACAATGAGCAGTTCTTC. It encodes CASSPLLAGYNEQFF.

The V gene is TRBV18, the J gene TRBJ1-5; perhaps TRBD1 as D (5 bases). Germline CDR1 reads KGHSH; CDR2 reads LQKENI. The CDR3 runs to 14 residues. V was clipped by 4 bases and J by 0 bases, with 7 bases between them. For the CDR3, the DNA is TGTGCCAGCTCACTCGGGGGTAGCAATCAGCCCCAGCATTTT. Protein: CASSLGGSNQPQHF.

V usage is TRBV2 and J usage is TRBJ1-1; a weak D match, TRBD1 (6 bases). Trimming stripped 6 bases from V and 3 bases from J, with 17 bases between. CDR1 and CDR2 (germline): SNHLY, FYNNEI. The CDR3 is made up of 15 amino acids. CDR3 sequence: CASRAEQGYHTEAFF. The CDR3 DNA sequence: TGTGCCAGCAGAGCCGAACAGGGTTATCACACTGAAGCTTTCTTT.

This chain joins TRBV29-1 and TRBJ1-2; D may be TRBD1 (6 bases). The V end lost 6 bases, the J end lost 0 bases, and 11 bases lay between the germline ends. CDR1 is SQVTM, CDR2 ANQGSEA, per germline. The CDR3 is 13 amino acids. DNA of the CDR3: TGCAGCGTCACCGGGACAACTAACTATGGCTACACCTTC. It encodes CSVTGTTNYGYTF.

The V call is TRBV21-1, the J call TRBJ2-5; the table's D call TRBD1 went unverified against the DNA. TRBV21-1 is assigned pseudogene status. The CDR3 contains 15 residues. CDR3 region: CASSIRQGAQETQYF. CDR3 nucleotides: TGTGCCAGCAGCATTCGACAGGGGGCTCAAGAGACCCAGTACTTC.

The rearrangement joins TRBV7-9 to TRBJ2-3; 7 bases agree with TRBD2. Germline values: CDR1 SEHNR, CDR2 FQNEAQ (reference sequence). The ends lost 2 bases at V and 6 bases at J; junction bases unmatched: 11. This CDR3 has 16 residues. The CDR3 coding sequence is TGTGCCAGCAGCTTACTGGGCGGGGGAAGGTTGGATACGCAGTATTTT. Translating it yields CASSLLGGGRLDTQYF.

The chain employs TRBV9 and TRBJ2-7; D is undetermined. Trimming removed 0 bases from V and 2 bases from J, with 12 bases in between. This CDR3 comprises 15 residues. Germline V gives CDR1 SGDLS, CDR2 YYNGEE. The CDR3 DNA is TGTGCCAGCAGCGTAGCGGGTGAGGTTACCTACGAGCAGTACTTC. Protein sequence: CASSVAGEVTYEQYF.